The 17 T cell receptor beta chains in this list originate from one sample, sequenced in a study of cytomegalovirus exposure and HLA in healthy donors. Researchers ran the PCR with 60 Vbeta and 13 Jbeta primers. TCRdb keeps only in-frame clones here, not all; method: immunoSEQ multiplex PCR. The profile covers over 150,000 clones, with under 90% appearing a single time and roughly 0.098% taken by the ten largest. The sequenced sample was PBMCs. These receptors were collected from a boy younger than 10 in good health and CMV-seronegative.

The chain has TRBV2 and TRBJ2-2; no firm D call. Looked up from germline, CDR1 is SNHLY and CDR2 is FYNNEI. Trimming removed 7 bases from V and 6 bases from J, with 15 bases in between. The CDR3 extends over 14 amino acids. DNA of the CDR3: TGTGCCAGCACTTCCTCGGGTCTACCCGGGGAGCTGTTTTTT. It yields the protein CASTSSGLPGELFF.

This chain uses TRBV6-4 with TRBJ1-2, with TRBD1 matching 7 bases. Germline V gene data show CDR1 as MRHNA and CDR2 as SNTAGT. The length of the CDR3 is 13 residues. V was clipped by 10 bases and J by 2 bases; unmatched bases: 7. The CDR3 DNA reads as TGTGCCACCTCTCGGACAGGCAACTATGGCTACACCTTC. It specifies CATSRTGNYGYTF.

V gene TRBV7-8 combines with J gene TRBJ2-1; D remains ambiguous. Germline assignment: CDR1 SGHVS and CDR2 FQNEAQ. Trimming removed 2 bases at V and 8 bases at J, with 10 bases between. This CDR3 is 13 amino acids long. CDR3 loop: CASSLQVSDEQFF. The CDR3 bases are TGTGCCAGCAGCTTACAGGTTTCCGATGAGCAGTTCTTC. Supplemented by reference TRBV7-8 and TRBJ2-1, the full variable domain reads GAGVSQSPRYKVAKRGQDVALRCDPISGHVSLFWYQQALGQGPEFLTYFQNEAQLDKSGLPSDRFFAERPEGSVSTLKIQRTQQEDSAVYLCASSLQVSDEQFFGPGTRLTVL.

This clone was observed a single time. Within the sample, other DNA sequences also encode this same CDR3. The rearrangement links TRBV9 to TRBJ1-1; D not resolved. Trimming shortened V by 0 bases and J by 3 bases, and 6 bases separated the two germline ends. The CDR3 is 13 residues long. Germline CDR1 SGDLS, CDR2 YYNGEE. The CDR3 is CASSVAGHTEAFF. CDR3 DNA: TGTGCCAGCAGCGTAGCGGGTCACACTGAAGCTTTCTTT.

The chain is built from TRBV5-4 and TRBJ2-3; 7 nucleotides match TRBD2. Germline V gene sequence: CDR1 SGHNT, CDR2 YYREEE (reference sequence). The length of the CDR3 is 19 residues. V lost 3 bases to trimming and J lost 1 base; unmatched junction nucleotides: 17. This chain's CDR3 is CASSSPGLLPPKGTDTQYF. The CDR3 coding sequence is TGTGCCAGCAGCTCGCCGGGACTACTCCCCCCAAAGGGCACAGATACGCAGTATTTT. Full variable domain (remainder filled in from reference TRBV5-4 and TRBJ2-3): ETGVTQSPTHLIKTRGQQVTLRCSSQSGHNTVSWYQQALGQGPQFIFQYYREEENGRGNFPPRFSGLQFPNYSSELNVNALELDDSALYLCASSSPGLLPPKGTDTQYFGPGTRLTVL.

The chain is built from TRBV2 and TRBJ2-3, with D perhaps matching TRBD2 (5 bases). The germline V gene encodes CDR1 SNHLY and CDR2 FYNNEI. The CDR3 length is 12 residues. V gave up 6 bases and J gave up 3 bases, with 7 bases separating them. The chain's CDR3 is CASREDTDTQYF. DNA for the CDR3: TGTGCCAGCAGGGAGGATACAGATACGCAGTATTTT. The whole variable domain, filled in from reference TRBV2 and TRBJ2-3, reads EPEVTQTPSHQVTQMGQEVILRCVPISNHLYFYWYRQILGQKVEFLVSFYNNEISEKSEIFDDQFSVERPDGSNFTLKIRSTKLEDSAMYFCASREDTDTQYFGPGTRLTVL.

The J gene is TRBJ2-5, the V gene TRBV4-2; TRBD2 might be the D (6 bases). The CDR3 is 17 amino acids. Germline CDR1 and CDR2: LGHNA and YNFKEQ. Trimming shortened V by 1 base and J by 0 bases, and 15 bases separated the two germline ends. The CDR3: CASSQAPGGRYQETQYF. The CDR3 DNA follows: TGTGCCAGCAGCCAAGCCCCCGGGGGACGGTACCAAGAGACCCAGTACTTC.

V is TRBV7-6 and J is TRBJ2-5; TRBD2 matches at 10 bases. The V gene's germline CDR1 is SGHVS and CDR2 FNYEAQ. Germline trimming cut 3 bases from V and 4 bases from J; bases unmatched to any gene: 5. The CDR3 contains 15 residues. CDR3 region: CASSLERGGRETQYF. The DNA of the CDR3 is TGTGCCAGCAGCTTGGAGCGGGGGGGCCGAGAGACCCAGTACTTC. Together with reference TRBV7-6 and TRBJ2-5, the CDR3 gives the full variable domain: GAGVSQSPRYKVTKRGQDVALRCDPISGHVSLYWYRQALGQGPEFLTYFNYEAQQDKSGLPNDRFSAERPEGSISTLTIQRTEQRDSAMYRCASSLERGGRETQYFGPGTRLLVL.

The CDR3, as DNA: TGTGCCAGTAGCGGGACAGGCCAAGACATTCAGTACTTC. Residues: CASSGTGQDIQYF. V and J are TRBV19 and TRBJ2-4, with TRBD1 matching over 8 bases. The CDR3 consists of 13 residues. J lost 8 bases, V lost 6 bases, and 6 bases had no gene match. CDR1 LNHDA and CDR2 SQIVND come from the germline V gene (reference sequence).

The CDR3 sequence is CASSPYNPLAGGPNEQFF. The DNA of the CDR3 is TGTGCCAGCAGCCCATACAACCCACTAGCGGGGGGACCCAATGAGCAGTTCTTC. This rearrangement joins TRBV7-2 to TRBJ2-1; 12 nucleotides agree with TRBD2. Germline assignment: CDR1 SGHTA and CDR2 FQGNSA. The V segment lost 5 bases and the J segment 6 bases; nucleotides outside the gene matches: 14. This CDR3 has 18 residues.

The chain employs TRBV6-5 and TRBJ2-7, with 8 bases lining up with TRBD1. Germline values: CDR1 MNHEY, CDR2 SVGAGI. This CDR3 is 14 amino acids long. The J segment lost 1 base and the V segment lost 5 bases, leaving 4 bases of the junction unmatched. The CDR3 here is CASSAWTGSYEQYF. The CDR3 DNA sequence: TGTGCCAGCAGTGCCTGGACAGGGTCCTACGAGCAGTACTTC.

The V and J genes are TRBV7-2 and TRBJ2-4, with D perhaps matching TRBD2 (5 bases). The germline gives CDR1 SGHTA, CDR2 FQGNSA. This CDR3 has 18 residues. Trimming took 4 bases from V and 2 from J, leaving 21 bases between them. The CDR3 nucleotides read TGTGCCAGCAGCTCCTGGGGAGTCGAGGGCACACCCAAAAACATTCAGTACTTC. This sequence encodes CASSSWGVEGTPKNIQYF.

The chain has TRBV2 and TRBJ1-6, with 8 positions matching TRBD1. CDR3 size: 15 residues. Germline V gene data show CDR1 as SNHLY and CDR2 as FYNNEI. With V trimmed by 7 bases and J by 7 bases, 9 bases remained unmatched. CDR3 sequence: CASKDRDLGNSPLHF. The CDR3 bases are TGTGCCAGCAAGGACAGGGATCTTGGGAATTCACCCCTCCACTTT.

The J gene is TRBJ2-1, the V gene TRBV15; 8 positions match TRBD1. V lost 8 bases and J lost 6; bases outside the gene matches: 6. CDR1 is LNHNV and CDR2 is YYDKDF in the germline V gene (reference sequence). The CDR3 covers 13 residues. The CDR3: CATRGQVFNEQFF. CDR3 bases: TGTGCCACCCGGGGACAGGTCTTCAATGAGCAGTTCTTC.

V is TRBV19 and J is TRBJ1-2, with TRBD1 as a possible D gene (6 bases). CDR1 and CDR2 (germline): LNHDA, SQIVND (reference sequence). Trimming removed 10 bases from V and 4 bases from J, with 16 bases in between. The CDR3 has 13 amino acids. The CDR3 here is CATRGAYFYGYTF. CDR3 bases: TGTGCCACTCGGGGGGCTTACTTCTATGGCTACACCTTC. Filled out from reference TRBV19 and TRBJ1-2, the complete variable domain reads DGGITQSPKYLFRKEGQNVTLSCEQNLNHDAMYWYRQDPGQGLRLIYYSQIVNDFQKGDIAEGYSVSREKKESFPLTVTSAQKNPTAFYLCATRGAYFYGYTFGSGTRLTVV.

The chain is built from TRBV5-6 and TRBJ1-2, with unresolved D. CDR3 size: 12 residues. The germline V gene has CDR1 SGHDT and CDR2 YYEEEE. Deletions cut 4 bases from V and 5 bases from J, with 9 bases between. The CDR3 is CASSKYRYGYTF. The CDR3 DNA follows: TGTGCCAGCAGCAAATACAGATATGGCTACACCTTC.

This clone occurred once. The chain carries TRBV2 and TRBJ1-3; tentative D call: TRBD1 (5 bases). From germline, CDR1 is SNHLY and CDR2 FYNNEI. The CDR3 covers 14 residues. Trimming cost V 5 bases and J 2 bases, with 10 bases left between them. The CDR3 loop is CASSTGGTGNTIYF. The DNA of the CDR3 is TGTGCCAGCAGTACCGGGGGGACTGGAAACACCATATATTTT. Supplemented by reference TRBV2 and TRBJ1-3, the full variable domain reads EPEVTQTPSHQVTQMGQEVILRCVPISNHLYFYWYRQILGQKVEFLVSFYNNEISEKSEIFDDQFSVERPDGSNFTLKIRSTKLEDSAMYFCASSTGGTGNTIYFGEGSWLTVV.